The subject of this entry is one TCR beta chain. This clone's antigen is unknown. No base quality information exists; no much larger clone differs at one position. This entry is derived from a study of response to subunit inactivated influenza vaccine (dated by TCRdb to 2017 to 2018). Concerning the study at large: Deep quantitative profiling of the T cell receptor repertoire was used in the study to follow responses to a trivalent subunit inactivated influenza vaccine.

The CDR3 goes from the cysteine to the phenylalanine over 12 residues. Kept here is only the CDR3 DNA, which spans 36 bases and is read in frame from base 1. CDR1 SGHRS and CDR2 YFSETQ were looked up in the germline V gene. Relative to germline, V is 5 bases shorter and J is 4 bases shorter, with 9 bases between their ends. What the study reported, not specific to this receptor: The authors proposed that each seasonal influenza vaccination may bring in only a limited number of new T cells.

Library method: RT-PCR. For sequencing, an Illumina HiSeq 2500 was employed. TCRdb cleaned the public reads at Q25 with fastp, built clones with MiXCR and kept in-frame beta chains. Each CDR3 protein gets just one entry, which takes the most common genes and DNA from the rows behind it. Within this sample are 860,000 or so distinct CDR3 sequences, with approximately 21% of them counted one time only. The ten largest clones add up to roughly 10% of the sample. This specimen consisted of PBMCs from blood, obtained 4 to 6 days after vaccination. The source is a man aged 45-60 years who received an inactivated influenza vaccine. Donor details come from another sample of the same person, matched by shared clones. Here the chain combines TRBV5-1 and TRBJ1-2; the D gene cannot be named for sure. Here is the DNA: TGCGCCAGCAGTTTGTCCAGCTATGGCTACACCTTC. It encodes CASSLSSYGYTF. With the portions outside the CDR3 filled from the reference TRBV5-1 and TRBJ1-2 genes, the complete variable region becomes KAGVTQTPRYLIKTRGQQVTLSCSPISGHRSVSWYQQTPGQGLQFLFEYFSETQRNKGNFPGRFSGRQFSNSRSEMNVSTLELGDSALYLCASSLSSYGYTFGSGTRLTVV.